This T cell receptor beta chain was profiled in a study of T cell changes during pregnancy in multiple sclerosis (dated by TCRdb to between 2018 and 2021). Concerning the study at large: The study examined how the T cell repertoire changed over the course of pregnancy in women with multiple sclerosis.

To prepare the library, the immunoSEQ multiplex PCR assay was applied. Not all clones reach the TCRdb copy of this immuneACCESS table, which keeps in-frame sequences only. Checked studies attribute under half of the gap to unresolved V genes and leave the rest unexplained. This sample is represented by roughly 67,000 clones; approximately 90% of them were singletons. Together, the top ten hold 1.4% to 1.5% of the sample. With respect to this clone: Its antigen specificity is not known. No base qualities exist here, and no much larger clone lies one base off it.

For CDR1 and CDR2, the germline V gene lists MGHRA and YSYEKL. From its cysteine to its phenylalanine, the CDR3 spans 17 amino acids. Kept here is only the CDR3 DNA, which spans 51 bases and is read in frame from base 1. V and J are trimmed by 1 base and 7 bases, and the gene matches miss 10 bases of the junction. The clonotype was recovered from a female donor with multiple sclerosis, enrolled in a pregnancy study. The specimen was peripheral blood, collected in the second trimester of pregnancy. The chain is assembled from TRBV4-1 and TRBJ2-1, with TRBD2 matching 10 junction bases. This receptor carries the CDR3 CASSQGLELAGKNEQFF. The sequenced DNA: TGCGCCAGCAGCCAAGGCCTTGAACTAGCGGGGAAGAATGAGCAGTTCTTC.